Reported below is one T cell receptor beta chain. The antigen remains undetermined. These data originate in a study of Tregs in tolerant kidney transplant recipients. Here immunoSEQ multiplex PCR was the method, and the copy in TCRdb shows in-frame clones only, minus some. The sample contains 75,000 to 100,000 clones, more than 90% of which appear only once. The V gene's germline CDR1 is SNHLY and CDR2 FYNNEI. The CDR3 has 16 amino acids. The V gene lost 8 bases and the J gene lost 0 bases, with 20 bases spanning the gap. Unstimulated Tregs (CD4+CD25+CD127-) and CD4+CD25- non-Tregs were sorted from PBMCs. General observations from the study: Tregs expanded with activated donor B cells seemed most donor-specific. The small number of patients limits these findings pending further validation.

The clonotype comes from a human donor in good health. The chain couples TRBV2 to TRBJ2-7, with D perhaps matching TRBD2 (6 bases). Sequencing was done on a sample of CD8+ T cells from blood. CDR3 sequence reads: CASPLSGGDSSYEQYF. DNA for the CDR3: TGTGCCAGCCCGCTATCCGGGGGAGACAGCTCCTACGAGCAGTACTTC.